This is a list of T cell receptor beta chains from one sample in a study of CD8 T cells in Susac syndrome. TCRdb called the immunoSEQ multiplex PCR reads again in MiXCR, with one record for every CDR3 protein. The profile shows about 400,000 distinct CDR3 sequences, 75% to 90% of them singletons. The specimen sequenced was CD8+ T cells from PBMCs. These receptors were collected from a human donor with multiple sclerosis. Each CDR3 is given with its conserved first and last residue. Each record gives: CDR3 DNA, CDR3 protein, J gene, CDR3 length, V gene, clone size, D gene. The D gene is left open where the match is weak. Rows may omit the clone size; those that give it use once, few, many or a size class.

TGCGCCAGCAGCCAAGACTGGAATACTAATGAAAAACTGTTTTTT,CASSQDWNTNEKLFF,TRBJ1-4,15,TRBV4-1,NA,NA
TGTGCCAGCAGCGTCGGGGGTTCAGGCTACAATGAGCAGTTCTTC,CASSVGGSGYNEQFF,TRBJ2-1,15,TRBV9,few,NA
TGTGCCAGTAGCACCTTGACAGGGTCGAACACCGGGGAGCTGTTTTTT,CASSTLTGSNTGELFF,TRBJ2-2,16,TRBV19,NA,TRBD1
TGTGCCAGCAGCAGCGGGAGTGTATACAATGAGCAGTTCTTC,CASSSGSVYNEQFF,TRBJ2-1,14,TRBV28,NA,TRBD2
TGTGCCAGCAGTTTAGGACAGGAGAACACTGAAGCTTTCTTT,CASSLGQENTEAFF,TRBJ1-1,14,TRBV27,few,TRBD1
TGTGCCAGCAGTACCACAGGGGTTGGAAACACCATATATTTT,CASSTTGVGNTIYF,TRBJ1-3,14,TRBV27,NA,TRBD1
TGTGCCAGCAGTTCCCCGACTCCACAGGGGGTGCACACTGAAGCTTTCTTT,CASSSPTPQGVHTEAFF,TRBJ1-1,17,TRBV28,NA,TRBD1
TGTGCCAGCAGCCCCCTGGACAGCCTAAATGAAAAACTGTTTTTT,CASSPLDSLNEKLFF,TRBJ1-4,15,TRBV11-2,NA,NA
TGCAGTGCAACCACTGCAGGGTATCGGAATCAGCCCCAGCATTTT,CSATTAGYRNQPQHF,TRBJ1-5,15,TRBV20-1,once,NA
TGTGCCAGCAGACAAGGACAGGGCACTGAAGCTTTCTTT,CASRQGQGTEAFF,TRBJ1-1,13,TRBV2,NA,TRBD1
TGTGCCATCAGTGAGGGGCAGGGCAGGCAGCCCCAGCATTTT,CAISEGQGRQPQHF,TRBJ1-5,14,TRBV10-3,NA,NA
TGTGCCAGCAGTTTCACAGGGGGCCATGAAAAACTGTTTTTT,CASSFTGGHEKLFF,TRBJ1-4,14,TRBV27,NA,TRBD1
TGTGCCATCGGCCCCGGAAACATTCAGTACTTC,CAIGPGNIQYF,TRBJ2-4,11,TRBV28,once,NA
TGTGCCAGCGTGGACAGCTATGCGTTGGATACGCAGTATTTT,CASVDSYALDTQYF,TRBJ2-3,14,TRBV27,NA,NA
TGCAGTGCTAGAGAGGGTAGCGGAGCCTACGAGCAGTACTTC,CSAREGSGAYEQYF,TRBJ2-7,14,TRBV20-1,once,NA
TGTGCCAGCAGCCAAGAACAGGGGGTCTACACTGAAGCTTTCTTT,CASSQEQGVYTEAFF,TRBJ1-1,15,TRBV3-1,NA,TRBD1
TGTGCCAGCAGCTCCCCTAATTTGGATGAGCAGTTCTTC,CASSSPNLDEQFF,TRBJ2-1,13,TRBV7-9,NA,NA
TGTGCCTGGAGTGTAGGGACAGGGCTGCTGTTTTTT,CAWSVGTGLLFF,TRBJ2-2,12,TRBV30,NA,TRBD1
TGTGCCAGCAGCTTAGGGAGTAGCGGGGGGGAGCAGTTCTTC,CASSLGSSGGEQFF,TRBJ2-1,14,TRBV3-1,NA,TRBD2
TGCGCCAGCAGCCAAGAATTCTCCCCTCAGCCCCAGCATTTT,CASSQEFSPQPQHF,TRBJ1-5,14,TRBV4-1,NA,NA
TGCGCCAGCACTCTCGATTCCACTTACAATGAGCAGTTCTTC,CASTLDSTYNEQFF,TRBJ2-1,14,TRBV5-1,NA,NA
TGTGCCAGCCGGGCGAGCCCCACTGAAGCTTTCTTT,CASRASPTEAFF,TRBJ1-1,12,TRBV5-6,once,NA
TGCGCCAGCACCTCCGGGACAGGGGGCAGCGGGGAGCTGTTTTTT,CASTSGTGGSGELFF,TRBJ2-2,15,TRBV23-1,once,TRBD1
TGCGCCAGCAGCTCGACGAACGAGCAGTACTTC,CASSSTNEQYF,TRBJ2-7,11,TRBV5-1,few,NA
TGTGCCAGCTCACCTCGGGACAGGGAGTGGGTGACTGAAGCTTTCTTT,CASSPRDREWVTEAFF,TRBJ1-1,16,TRBV18,few,TRBD1
TGTGCCTGGAGTGCCAGGGCTGGAGATACGCAGTATTTT,CAWSARAGDTQYF,TRBJ2-3,13,TRBV30,NA,NA
TGTGCCAGCAGCTTGTTTGGGGGCACAGATACGCAGTATTTT,CASSLFGGTDTQYF,TRBJ2-3,14,TRBV5-5,once,NA
TGTGCCTGGAGTGTACGTCGCGGGGGCCTGGACAATGAGCAGTTCTTC,CAWSVRRGGLDNEQFF,TRBJ2-1,16,TRBV30,NA,NA
TGTGCCAGCAGTGTCGGGACAGGGGGCATTCAGCCCCAGCATTTT,CASSVGTGGIQPQHF,TRBJ1-5,15,TRBV27,NA,TRBD1
TGTGCCAGCAGCCAGCTAGGTGGGGACAGGGAGTTCTACGAGCAGTACTTC,CASSQLGGDREFYEQYF,TRBJ2-7,17,TRBV7-9,NA,TRBD1
TGCAGTGCTAGAGATCTAGCGGGGGTACTAAATGAGCAGTTCTTC,CSARDLAGVLNEQFF,TRBJ2-1,15,TRBV20-1,NA,TRBD2
TGTGCCAGCAGTTCTCTGGGCCCTACTTACGAGCAGTACTTC,CASSSLGPTYEQYF,TRBJ2-7,14,TRBV12-3/TRBV12-4,few,NA
TGTGCCAGCAGTTTATCCGTACAAACCTACTCTGGGGCCAACGTCCTGACTTTC,CASSLSVQTYSGANVLTF,TRBJ2-6,18,TRBV27,NA,NA
TGCGCCAGCAGCCAAGGCCTGCAAAGGGACACTGAAGCTTTCTTT,CASSQGLQRDTEAFF,TRBJ1-1,15,TRBV4-1,once,NA
TGTGCCAGCAGCTCCCCTGGGGCAGCGGGGGGGCAATGGGGGGAGCAGTTCTTC,CASSSPGAAGGQWGEQFF,TRBJ2-1,18,TRBV7-8,NA,TRBD2
TGTGCCAGCAGCCCAGCGGGGACCCAAGAGACCCAGTACTTC,CASSPAGTQETQYF,TRBJ2-5,14,TRBV7-9,NA,TRBD2
TGTGCCAGTAGGGAGTTCGAGAACACTGAAGCTTTCTTT,CASREFENTEAFF,TRBJ1-1,13,TRBV19,few,NA
TGTGCCAGCAGTTTATCTGACAGGGGGAACTACGAGCAGTACTTC,CASSLSDRGNYEQYF,TRBJ2-7,15,TRBV27,NA,TRBD1
TGTGCCAGCAGGACCGACGGGGATGGCTACACCTTC,CASRTDGDGYTF,TRBJ1-2,12,TRBV2,NA,NA
TGCAGTGCTAGACTGCCGGGACAGGGGGCCTATGGCTACACCTTC,CSARLPGQGAYGYTF,TRBJ1-2,15,TRBV20-1,once,TRBD1
TGTGCCAGCAGCCTCCTCGAGGAGCGGGGGGGCCACGAGACCCAGTACTTC,CASSLLEERGGHETQYF,TRBJ2-5,17,TRBV7-8,NA,TRBD2
TGTGCCAGCAGAAAATTGACCGAGAGCTCCTACAATGAGCAGTTCTTC,CASRKLTESSYNEQFF,TRBJ2-1,16,TRBV13,NA,NA
TGTGCCAGCAGCCCAGAGCGCTTCTCCTACGAGCAGTACTTC,CASSPERFSYEQYF,TRBJ2-7,14,TRBV27,few,NA
TGTGCCAGCAGTTTACCGGGACTAGCGGGGGGGCACCAGTTCTTC,CASSLPGLAGGHQFF,TRBJ2-1,15,TRBV27,NA,TRBD2
TGTGCCAGCAGTGACTGGACGGCCGGGGAGCTGTTTTTT,CASSDWTAGELFF,TRBJ2-2,13,TRBV6-4,NA,NA
TGCAGCGTTTACAGGGGGGACGAGCAGTACTTC,CSVYRGDEQYF,TRBJ2-7,11,TRBV29-1,NA,TRBD1
TGTGCCAGCAGTTCTACTAGCTACGAGCAGTACTTC,CASSSTSYEQYF,TRBJ2-7,12,TRBV12-3/TRBV12-4,many,NA
TGCGCCAGCAGCTTGGGAGTTGGCGGGGACATAAGCTCCTACGAGCAGTACTTC,CASSLGVGGDISSYEQYF,TRBJ2-7,18,TRBV5-1,NA,NA
TGTGCTAGCAAGCTAGCGGGGCACAATGAGCAGTTCTTC,CASKLAGHNEQFF,TRBJ2-1,13,TRBV13,once,TRBD2
TGTGCCAGTAGTATCTTCGACAGGGTGGAGACCCAGTACTTC,CASSIFDRVETQYF,TRBJ2-5,14,TRBV19,NA,TRBD1
TGTGCCAGCAGCCCGAGGGCTAGGGGATACAATGAGCAGTTCTTC,CASSPRARGYNEQFF,TRBJ2-1,15,TRBV11-3,NA,NA
TGTGCCAGCAGGAGGACGGAGCCCGATGAAGCTTTCTTT,CASRRTEPDEAFF,TRBJ1-1,13,TRBV2,NA,NA
TGTGCCAGCAGCTCTACCGGGACGGATAACATGAACACTGAAGCTTTCTTT,CASSSTGTDNMNTEAFF,TRBJ1-1,17,TRBV5-4,once,NA
TGTGCCATCAGTGACAGACAGGCAAGCGGGAGCGAGCAGTACTTC,CAISDRQASGSEQYF,TRBJ2-7,15,TRBV10-3,NA,TRBD2